Below, one T cell receptor beta chain is given with its context. These data belong to a study of T cell repertoires in cytomegalovirus infection. At the level of the study: It can be stated that public TCR beta signatures indicated CMV infection as well as a matching HLA type.

A single record per CDR3 protein comes from TCRdb applying MiXCR to the reads. Of 290,000 or so distinct CDR3 sequences listed, roughly 23% are singletons. Trimming took 9 bases from V and 4 from J, leaving 13 bases between them. The CDR3 is 13 residues long. Germline values: CDR1 MDHEN, CDR2 SYDVKM. V gene TRBV28 combines with J gene TRBJ2-1, with D perhaps TRBD1 or TRBD2 (6 bases each). The sequenced sample consisted of PBMCs. This receptor was obtained from a human donor in good health (CMV status not recorded). Some clones in this sample may be carry-over from other donors' samples. The CDR3 spells CASRGDIYNEQFF. CDR3 coding DNA: TGTGCCAGTAGGGGGGATATATACAATGAGCAGTTCTTC.